What follows are 15 T cell receptor beta chains derived from one specimen sequenced in a study of CD8 T cells in Susac syndrome. Random hexamers were used to reverse transcribe 0.5 to 1 ug of RNA. TCRdb recomputed calls from the immunoSEQ multiplex PCR reads with MiXCR, one row per CDR3 protein. The table shows 130,000 or so distinct CDR3 sequences, with around 95% occurring only once. Sequencing used CD4+ T cells from PBMCs. These receptors were collected from a human donor in good health.

In nucleotides, the CDR3 is TGCAGCGTTGATCTCGGAAGAAGGAACACCATATATTTT. It specifies CSVDLGRRNTIYF. V is TRBV29-1 and J is TRBJ1-3; no reliable D call. The CDR3 runs to 13 residues. V lost 3 bases to trimming and J lost 7 bases, with 13 bases between them. The V gene's germline CDR1 is SQVTM and CDR2 ANQGSEA.

This clonotype was found a few times. V is TRBV19 and J is TRBJ2-5; 9 nucleotides line up with TRBD2. V trimming: 5 bases; J trimming: 5 bases; junction bases outside the gene matches: 3. The CDR3 contains 13 residues. In germline, CDR1 is LNHDA, CDR2 SQIVND (reference sequence). CDR3 DNA sequence: TGTGCCAGTAGTGAGAGCGGGAGGGAGACCCAGTACTTC. Protein sequence: CASSESGRETQYF.

J is TRBJ1-5 and V is TRBV28; tentative D call: TRBD1 (6 bases). This CDR3 is built from 17 residues. V gave up 3 bases and J gave up 3 bases, with 18 bases separating them. The germline V gene has CDR1 MDHEN and CDR2 SYDVKM. The CDR3 spells CASSFGGAGALNQPQHF. DNA of the CDR3: TGTGCCAGCAGTTTTGGTGGTGCAGGGGCCCTCAATCAGCCCCAGCATTTT.

The count of this clonotype is one. The V call is TRBV19, the J call TRBJ1-1, with D perhaps TRBD1 (6 bases). The germline V and J ends were trimmed by 5 bases and 0 bases, with 10 bases remaining between them. This CDR3 has 14 residues. Germline loops: CDR1 LNHDA, CDR2 SQIVND (reference sequence). This CDR3 is CASSAGQLNTEAFF. In nucleotides, the CDR3 is TGTGCCAGTAGTGCAGGACAGCTGAACACTGAAGCTTTCTTT.

V is TRBV7-2 and J is TRBJ2-2, with 7 bases identical to TRBD2. The CDR3 is 19 amino acids. Germline trimming cut 3 bases from V and 1 base from J; bases unmatched to any gene: 14. Per the germline V gene, CDR1 is SGHTA and CDR2 is FQGNSA. As DNA, the CDR3 is TGTGCCAGCAGCTTTGCCCCTATCAGCGGGGTGGGGAACACCGGGGAGCTGTTTTTT. Amino acid sequence: CASSFAPISGVGNTGELFF.

V gene TRBV2 combines with J gene TRBJ2-3; D is unclear. V was cut by 8 bases and J by 0 bases, with 12 bases left in between. Germline CDR1 reads SNHLY; CDR2 reads FYNNEI. The CDR3 totals 14 residues. CDR3 residues: CASLQEISTDTQYF. The CDR3 DNA is TGTGCCAGCCTCCAGGAAATAAGCACAGATACGCAGTATTTT.

In this sample, this clonotype turned up once. The chain joins TRBV28 to TRBJ1-2; D not resolved. CDR3 length: 13 residues. The germline V gene encodes CDR1 MDHEN and CDR2 SYDVKM. V lost 6 bases to trimming and J lost 4 bases, with 12 bases between them. The CDR3 DNA reads as TGTGCCAGCAGCCTACAGAAGCCCTATGGCTACACCTTC. This gives the protein CASSLQKPYGYTF.

The chain uses TRBV4-3 and TRBJ1-5; no reliable D call. Trimming shortened V by 3 bases and J by 0 bases, and 6 bases separated the two germline ends. The germline gives CDR1 LGHNA, CDR2 YSLEER. The CDR3 has 14 amino acids. CDR3 residues: CASSQEISNQPQHF. The CDR3 DNA sequence: TGCGCCAGCAGCCAGGAAATTAGCAATCAGCCCCAGCATTTT.

The chain combines TRBV7-9 with TRBJ1-2; 8 nucleotides line up with TRBD1. Germline V gene sequence: CDR1 SEHNR, CDR2 FQNEAQ (reference sequence). V lost 4 bases, J lost 8 bases, and 9 bases stayed unmatched. The CDR3 has 14 residues. For the CDR3, the DNA is TGTGCCAGCAGCTCTTGGACAGGGTCGGGCGGCTACACCTTC. The encoded protein is CASSSWTGSGGYTF.

This sequence joins TRBV14 and TRBJ1-4; possibly TRBD1 for D (6 bases). Deletions cut 3 bases from V and 0 bases from J, with 20 bases between. The CDR3 is made up of 19 amino acids. Germline-derived CDR1 and CDR2 are SGHDN and FVKESK. The CDR3 is CASSQYWVRGAATNEKLFF. The CDR3 DNA sequence: TGTGCCAGCAGCCAGTATTGGGTCAGGGGAGCAGCAACTAATGAAAAACTGTTTTTT.

The chain links TRBV3-1 to TRBJ1-1; 7 bases line up with TRBD1. The CDR3 spans 13 residues. The germline V gene encodes CDR1 LGHDT and CDR2 YNNKEL (reference sequence). V was clipped by 0 bases and J by 11 bases; unmatched bases: 6. The CDR3, as DNA: TGTGCCAGCAGCCAAGAGACACAGGGGTGGGCTTTCTTT. It is translated as CASSQETQGWAFF. The complete variable domain, with remaining parts taken from reference TRBV3-1 and TRBJ1-1, reads DTAVSQTPKYLVTQMGNDKSIKCEQNLGHDTMYWYKQDSKKFLKIMFSYNNKELIINETVPNRFSPKSPDKAHLNLHINSLELGDSAVYFCASSQETQGWAFFGQGTRLTVV.

The chain combines TRBV30 with TRBJ2-7; 7 nucleotides match TRBD1. The germline V gene encodes CDR1 GTSNPN and CDR2 SVGIG (reference sequence). J gave up 5 bases and V 1 base, and 2 bases lay outside the gene matches. There are 12 residues in the CDR3. The CDR3 nucleotides are TGTGCCTGGAGTGCAGGGGGTGACGAGCAGTACTTC. It yields the protein CAWSAGGDEQYF.

The chain carries TRBV5-1 and TRBJ1-3; 7 bases agree with TRBD1. The V gene end was trimmed by 6 bases and the J gene end by 0 bases; junction bases not matched to a gene: 6. CDR1 and CDR2 from the germline V gene are SGHRS and YFSETQ. The CDR3 covers 15 residues. CDR3 sequence: CASTQTGYSGNTIYF. In nucleotides, the CDR3 is TGCGCCAGCACACAGACAGGGTACTCTGGAAACACCATATATTTT.

This chain uses TRBV6-2 or TRBV6-3 with TRBJ1-6; no clear D. The V end was cut by 2 bases, the J end by 5 bases, with 7 bases between. CDR3 length equals 14 residues. CDR1 and CDR2 from the germline V gene are MNHEY and SVGEGT. The CDR3 coding sequence is TGTGCCAGCAGTTACGTGGCGAATAATTCACCCCTCCACTTT. This sequence encodes CASSYVANNSPLHF.

The rearrangement uses TRBV7-3 and TRBJ1-1; a weak D match, TRBD1 (6 bases). This CDR3 spans 14 amino acids. Germline V gene lookup returns CDR1 SGHTA and CDR2 FQGTGA. Trimming shortened V by 6 bases and J by 1 base, and 12 bases separated the two germline ends. CDR3 coding DNA: TGTGCCAGCAGACCCACAGGGAGGAACACTGAAGCTTTCTTT. The encoded protein is CASRPTGRNTEAFF.